This entry lists 5 T cell receptor beta chains sequenced from one sample in a study of blood T cell repertoires in COVID-19. Sequencing was performed with immunoSEQ multiplex PCR; in TCRdb, only in-frame clones are kept and a portion is missing. The sample consists of roughly 32,000 clones, approximately 90% of them appearing once. Input material: peripheral blood. These receptor sequences come from a human donor with active COVID-19. The donor label of this sample is uncertain.

The chain is built from TRBV7-2 and TRBJ2-3; D may be TRBD1 (7 bases). The CDR3 runs to 16 residues. V was pared by 0 bases and J by 7 bases, with 17 bases between. Germline CDR1 reads SGHTA; CDR2 reads FQGNSA. The DNA of the CDR3 is TGTGCCAGCAGCTTAGCCCCAGGGGGAGGACAAAATACGCAGTATTTT. This gives the protein CASSLAPGGGQNTQYF.

The rearrangement joins TRBV2 to TRBJ1-2; the match to TRBD1 covers 9 bases. The CDR3 has 14 residues. Trimming at V came to 6 bases and at J to 7 bases, leaving 9 bases not matched to a gene. Germline lookup yields CDR1 SNHLY and CDR2 FYNNEI. The chain's CDR3 is CASRPELTGGGYTF. For the CDR3, the DNA is TGTGCCAGCAGGCCTGAACTGACAGGGGGTGGCTACACCTTC.

The rearrangement links TRBV5-1 to TRBJ2-3; tentatively, D is TRBD1 (5 bases). The V gene lost 3 bases and the J gene lost 5 bases, with 19 bases spanning the gap. The CDR3 contains 16 residues. From germline, CDR1 is SGHRS and CDR2 YFSETQ. The CDR3 sequence: CASSYRSRPIKDTQYF. The CDR3 DNA is TGCGCCAGCAGCTACAGGAGCAGGCCCATAAAAGATACGCAGTATTTT.

This chain joins TRBV3-1 (or the pseudogene TRBV3-2) and TRBJ1-6, with 7 bases aligning to TRBD1. CDR1 and CDR2 from the germline V gene are LGHDT and YNNKEL (reference sequence). This CDR3 is built from 13 residues. Unmatched junction bases numbered 7, after V lost 7 bases and J lost 10 bases. CDR3 sequence: CASTEQGESPLHF. The CDR3, as DNA: TGTGCCAGCACGGAGCAGGGGGAATCACCCCTCCACTTT.

The chain is built from TRBV5-1 and TRBJ2-7; D gene ambiguous. V was shortened by 0 bases and J by 1 base, with 5 bases between the two germline ends. The V gene's germline CDR1 is SGHRS and CDR2 YFSETQ. CDR3 length: 13 residues. Here the CDR3 reads CASSLAGSYEQYF. Here the CDR3 DNA reads TGCGCCAGCAGCTTGGCAGGTTCCTACGAGCAGTACTTC.